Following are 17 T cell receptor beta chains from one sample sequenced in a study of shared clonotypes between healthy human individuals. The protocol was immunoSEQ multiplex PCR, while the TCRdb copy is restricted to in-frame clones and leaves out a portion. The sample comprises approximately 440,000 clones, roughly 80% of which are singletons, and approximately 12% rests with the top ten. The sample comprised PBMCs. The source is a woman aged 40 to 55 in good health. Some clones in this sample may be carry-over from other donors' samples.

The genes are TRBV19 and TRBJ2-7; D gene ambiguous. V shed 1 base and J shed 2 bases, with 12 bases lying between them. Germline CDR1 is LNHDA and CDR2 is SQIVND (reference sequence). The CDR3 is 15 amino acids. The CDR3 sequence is CASSIVGAATYEQYF. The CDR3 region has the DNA TGTGCCAGTAGTATAGTAGGTGCGGCGACCTACGAGCAGTACTTC.

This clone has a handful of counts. The CDR3 nucleotides read TGCAGCGTTAGGAGCGGGGGAGAGAACACCGGGGAGCTGTTTTTT. Protein product: CSVRSGGENTGELFF. The rearrangement joins TRBV29-1 to TRBJ2-2, with 8 bases lining up with TRBD2. The germline CDR1 and CDR2 sequences are SQVTM and ANQGSEA. V lost 5 bases and J lost 1; bases outside the gene matches: 6. The CDR3 has 15 residues.

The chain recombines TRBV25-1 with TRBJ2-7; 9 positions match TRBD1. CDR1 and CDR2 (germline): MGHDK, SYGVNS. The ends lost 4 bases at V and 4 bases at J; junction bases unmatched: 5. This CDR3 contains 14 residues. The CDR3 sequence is CASSAGQGVYEQYF. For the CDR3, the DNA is TGTGCCAGCAGTGCGGGACAGGGCGTGTACGAGCAGTACTTC.

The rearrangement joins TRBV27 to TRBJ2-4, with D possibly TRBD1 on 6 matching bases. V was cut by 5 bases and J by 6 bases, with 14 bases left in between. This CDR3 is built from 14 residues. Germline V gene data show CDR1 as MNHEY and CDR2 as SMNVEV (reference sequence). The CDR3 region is CASSPGDRRNIQYF. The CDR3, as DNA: TGTGCCAGCAGTCCTGGTGACAGGAGAAACATTCAGTACTTC.

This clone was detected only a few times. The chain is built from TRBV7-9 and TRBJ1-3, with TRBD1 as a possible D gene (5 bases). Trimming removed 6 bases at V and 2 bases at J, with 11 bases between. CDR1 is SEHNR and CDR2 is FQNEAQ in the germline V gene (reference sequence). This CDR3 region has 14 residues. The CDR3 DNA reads TGTGCCAGCAGACTGACAGAAACTGGAAACACCATATATTTT. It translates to CASRLTETGNTIYF.

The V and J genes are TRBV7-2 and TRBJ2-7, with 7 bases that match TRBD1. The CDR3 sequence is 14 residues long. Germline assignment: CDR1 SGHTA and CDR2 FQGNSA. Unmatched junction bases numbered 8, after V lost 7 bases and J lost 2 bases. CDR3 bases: TGTGCCAGCACCTTTGGGGACAGACCCTACGAGCAGTACTTC. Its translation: CASTFGDRPYEQYF.

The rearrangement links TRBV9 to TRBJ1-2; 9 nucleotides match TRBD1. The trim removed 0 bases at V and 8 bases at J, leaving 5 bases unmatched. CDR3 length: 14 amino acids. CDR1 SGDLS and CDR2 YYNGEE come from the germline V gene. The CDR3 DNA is TGTGCCAGCAGCGTAGGAGGGACAGGGAGCGGCTACACCTTC. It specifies CASSVGGTGSGYTF.

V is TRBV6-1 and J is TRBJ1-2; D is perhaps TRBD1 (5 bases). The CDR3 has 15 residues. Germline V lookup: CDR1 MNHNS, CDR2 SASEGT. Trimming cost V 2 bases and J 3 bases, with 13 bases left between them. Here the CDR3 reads CASSELSRDHYGYTF. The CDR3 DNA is TGTGCCAGCAGTGAACTCTCCAGGGACCACTATGGCTACACCTTC.

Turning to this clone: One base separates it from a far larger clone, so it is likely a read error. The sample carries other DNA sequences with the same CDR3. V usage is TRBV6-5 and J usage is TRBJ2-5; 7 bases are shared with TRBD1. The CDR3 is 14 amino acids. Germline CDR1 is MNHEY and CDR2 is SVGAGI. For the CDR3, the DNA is TGTGCCAGTAGTTCCCTAGACAGGGAAGAGACCCAGTACTTC. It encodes CASSSLDREETQYF.

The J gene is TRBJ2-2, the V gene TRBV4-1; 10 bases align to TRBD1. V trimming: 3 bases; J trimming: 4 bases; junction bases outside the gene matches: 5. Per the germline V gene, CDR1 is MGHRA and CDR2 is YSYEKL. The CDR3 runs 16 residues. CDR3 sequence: CASSHPGQGITGELFF. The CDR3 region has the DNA TGCGCCAGCAGCCACCCGGGACAGGGGATCACCGGGGAGCTGTTTTTT.

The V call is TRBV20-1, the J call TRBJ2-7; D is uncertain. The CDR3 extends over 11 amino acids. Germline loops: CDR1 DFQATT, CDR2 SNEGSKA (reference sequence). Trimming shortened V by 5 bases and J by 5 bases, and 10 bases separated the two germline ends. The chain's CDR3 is CSAPVINEQYF. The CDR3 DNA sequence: TGCAGTGCTCCGGTGATAAACGAGCAGTACTTC.

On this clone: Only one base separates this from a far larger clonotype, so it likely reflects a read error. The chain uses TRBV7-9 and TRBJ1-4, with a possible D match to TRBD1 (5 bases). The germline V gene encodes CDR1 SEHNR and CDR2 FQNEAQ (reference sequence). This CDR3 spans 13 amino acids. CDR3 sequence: CASSFGGEGKLLF. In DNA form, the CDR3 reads TGTGCCAGCAGCTTTGGGGGTGAGGGAAAACTGCTTTTT.

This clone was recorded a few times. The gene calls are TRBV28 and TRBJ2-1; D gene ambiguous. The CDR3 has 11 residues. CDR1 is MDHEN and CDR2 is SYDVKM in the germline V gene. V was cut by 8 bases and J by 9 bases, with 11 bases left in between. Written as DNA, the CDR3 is TGTGCCAGCGCTATAGCTAGTGAGCAGTTCTTC. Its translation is CASAIASEQFF.

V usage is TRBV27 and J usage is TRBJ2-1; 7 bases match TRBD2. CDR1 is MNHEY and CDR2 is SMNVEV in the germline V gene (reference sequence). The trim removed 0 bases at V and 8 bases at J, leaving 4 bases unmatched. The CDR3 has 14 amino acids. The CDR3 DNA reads TGTGCCAGCAGTTTATCGGCTCGGGGGGATGAGCAGTTCTTC. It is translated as CASSLSARGDEQFF.

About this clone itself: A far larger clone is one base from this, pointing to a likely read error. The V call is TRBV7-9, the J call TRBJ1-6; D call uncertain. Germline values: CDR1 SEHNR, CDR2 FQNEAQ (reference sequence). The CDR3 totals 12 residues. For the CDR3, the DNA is TGTGCCAGCAGCACGATGAATTCACCCCGCCACTTT. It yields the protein CASSTMNSPRHF.

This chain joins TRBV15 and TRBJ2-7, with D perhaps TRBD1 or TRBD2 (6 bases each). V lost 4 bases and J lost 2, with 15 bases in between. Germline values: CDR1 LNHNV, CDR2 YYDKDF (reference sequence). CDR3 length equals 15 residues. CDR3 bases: TGTGCCACCAGCACCGGAGGGGGAACAACCTACGAGCAGTACTTC. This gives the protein CATSTGGGTTYEQYF.

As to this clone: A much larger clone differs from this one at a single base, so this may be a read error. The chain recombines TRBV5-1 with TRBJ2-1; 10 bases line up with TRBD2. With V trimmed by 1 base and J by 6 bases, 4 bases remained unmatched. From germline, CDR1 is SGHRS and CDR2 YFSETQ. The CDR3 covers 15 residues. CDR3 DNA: TGCGCCAGCAGCTTGAACCCTAGCGGGGGCAATGAGCAGTTCTTC. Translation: CASSLNPSGGNEQFF.